These 9 T cell receptor beta chains originate from one sample sequenced in a study of Ad26.COV2.S vaccination and SARS-CoV-2 variants. Treatment denoted: some 20 received Ad26.COV2.S at low or high dose, single or two shots; roughly five received placebo; per-sample allocation not given. Samples analyzed were those drawn on day 63 after the first vaccine or placebo injection. Some clones are missing from TCRdb's copy, which holds only in-frame ones; the method was immunoSEQ multiplex PCR. The sample records more than 300,000 clones, around four fifths being singletons. Here the sequenced sample was peripheral blood, taken in a trial of Ad26.COV2.S vaccine versus placebo. These receptors all come from a person aged 18 to 59 who received the Ad26.COV2.S COVID-19 vaccine or a placebo.

V gene TRBV19 combines with J gene TRBJ2-1; TRBD1 aligns across 11 bases. Germline V lookup: CDR1 LNHDA, CDR2 SQIVND (reference sequence). The CDR3 spans 15 residues. Trimming at V came to 6 bases and at J to 10 bases, leaving 11 bases not matched to a gene. CDR3 sequence reads: CASREPGQGAREQFF. As DNA, the CDR3 is TGTGCCAGTAGAGAGCCCGGACAGGGGGCAAGAGAGCAGTTCTTC.

The chain carries TRBV6-4 and TRBJ2-7; 12 nucleotides match TRBD2. CDR1 and CDR2 (germline): MRHNA, SNTAGT. V shed 6 bases and J 0 bases; nucleotides not matched to a gene: 6. There are 16 residues in the CDR3. CDR3 protein: CASRRASGGVSYEQYF. In DNA form, the CDR3 reads TGTGCCAGCAGGAGGGCTAGCGGGGGGGTCTCCTACGAGCAGTACTTC.

V and J are TRBV6-5 and TRBJ2-1; either TRBD1 or TRBD2 may fit D (7 bases each). This CDR3 contains 14 residues. The V gene lost 8 bases and the J gene lost 6 bases, with 17 bases spanning the gap. Germline assignment: CDR1 MNHEY and CDR2 SVGAGI. The CDR3 region has the DNA TGTGCCAGCTACGTCAGGGGGGGCAGCAATGAGCAGTTCTTC. As protein: CASYVRGGSNEQFF.

The rearrangement links TRBV10-2 to TRBJ2-5; the match to TRBD2 covers 7 bases. With 7 bases clipped from V and 0 bases from J, the junction kept 8 bases outside the gene matches. The germline V gene encodes CDR1 WSHSY and CDR2 SAAADI. The CDR3 runs 15 residues. The CDR3 region is CASKRDYKYQETQYF. CDR3 DNA: TGCGCCAGCAAGAGGGACTACAAGTACCAAGAGACCCAGTACTTC.

The CDR3 DNA sequence: TGTGCCAGCACGGCCGACCAGACTTACACAGATACGCAGTATTTT. Its protein is CASTADQTYTDTQYF. The V gene is TRBV2, the J gene TRBJ2-3, with D unclear. V was clipped by 7 bases and J by 2 bases, with 16 bases between them. Germline CDR1 reads SNHLY; CDR2 reads FYNNEI. The CDR3 runs to 15 residues.

The CDR3 spells CATSVPRLLGAFF. Written as DNA, the CDR3 is TGTGCCACCAGTGTTCCCCGGCTCCTGGGGGCTTTCTTT. The rearrangement links TRBV24-1 to TRBJ1-1; D unclear. The CDR3 extends over 13 amino acids. V gave up 5 bases and J gave up 11 bases, with 17 bases separating them. Germline loops: CDR1 KGHDR, CDR2 SFDVKD.

The J gene is TRBJ2-1, the V gene TRBV9; a weak D match, TRBD1 (6 bases). Germline assignment: CDR1 SGDLS and CDR2 YYNGEE. V gave up 6 bases and J gave up 10 bases, with 11 bases separating them. The CDR3 extends over 11 amino acids. The CDR3 DNA is TGTGCCAGCACGAAGGGACACGAGCAGTTCTTC. Encoded protein: CASTKGHEQFF.

This clone was seen once. The chain has TRBV7-2 and TRBJ2-3; D perhaps matches TRBD1 (5 bases). Trimming stripped 1 base from V and 6 bases from J, with 17 bases between. The CDR3 length is 16 residues. Germline-derived CDR1 and CDR2 are SGHTA and FQGNSA. In DNA form, the CDR3 reads TGTGCCAGCAGCTTAGGTAGGACATCCCCGACGGATACGCAGTATTTT. It encodes CASSLGRTSPTDTQYF.

The CDR3 sequence: CASSPPEHPNQPQHF. In DNA form, the CDR3 reads TGTGCCAGCTCACCACCGGAACACCCCAATCAGCCCCAGCATTTT. The gene calls are TRBV18 and TRBJ1-5; D is unresolved. The CDR3 runs to 15 residues. The germline V gene has CDR1 KGHSH and CDR2 LQKENI. V lost 0 bases and J 3 bases, leaving 9 bases between the germline ends.